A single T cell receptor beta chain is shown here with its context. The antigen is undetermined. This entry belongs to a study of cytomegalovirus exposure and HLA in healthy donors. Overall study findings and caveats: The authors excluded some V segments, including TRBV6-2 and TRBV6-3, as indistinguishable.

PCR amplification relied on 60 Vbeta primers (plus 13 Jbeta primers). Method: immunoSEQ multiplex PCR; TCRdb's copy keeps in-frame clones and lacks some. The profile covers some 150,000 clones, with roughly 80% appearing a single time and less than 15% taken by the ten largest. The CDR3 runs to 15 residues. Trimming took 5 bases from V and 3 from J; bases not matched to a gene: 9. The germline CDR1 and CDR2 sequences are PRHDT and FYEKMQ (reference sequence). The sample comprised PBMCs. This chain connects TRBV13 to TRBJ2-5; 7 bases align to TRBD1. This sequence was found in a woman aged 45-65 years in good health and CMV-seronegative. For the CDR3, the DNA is TGTGCCAGCAGCATCAGACAGGGCACGGAAGAGACCCAGTACTTC. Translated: CASSIRQGTEETQYF.